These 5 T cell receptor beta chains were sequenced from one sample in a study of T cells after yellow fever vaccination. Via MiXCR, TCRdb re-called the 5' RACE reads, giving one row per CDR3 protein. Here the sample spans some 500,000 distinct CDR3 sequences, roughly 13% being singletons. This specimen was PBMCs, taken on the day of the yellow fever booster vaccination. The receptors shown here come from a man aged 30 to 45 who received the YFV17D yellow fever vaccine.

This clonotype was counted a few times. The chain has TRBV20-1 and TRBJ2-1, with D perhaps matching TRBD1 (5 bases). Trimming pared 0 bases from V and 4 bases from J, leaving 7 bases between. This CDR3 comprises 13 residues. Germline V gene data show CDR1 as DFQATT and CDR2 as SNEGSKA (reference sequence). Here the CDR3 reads CSAREGLYNEQFF. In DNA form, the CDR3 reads TGCAGTGCTAGAGAGGGGCTGTACAATGAGCAGTTCTTC.

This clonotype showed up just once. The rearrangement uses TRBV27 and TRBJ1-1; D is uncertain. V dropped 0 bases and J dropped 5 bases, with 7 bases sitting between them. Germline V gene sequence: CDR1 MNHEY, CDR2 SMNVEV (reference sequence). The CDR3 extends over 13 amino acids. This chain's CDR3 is CASSLSLPTEAFF. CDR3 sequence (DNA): TGTGCCAGCAGTTTATCGCTCCCTACTGAAGCTTTCTTT.

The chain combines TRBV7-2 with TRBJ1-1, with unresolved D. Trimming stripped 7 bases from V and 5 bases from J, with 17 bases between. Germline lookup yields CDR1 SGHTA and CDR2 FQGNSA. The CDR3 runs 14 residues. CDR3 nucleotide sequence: TGTGCCAGCACCTTTTCTCAGCGGGGAACTGAAGCTTTCTTT. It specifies CASTFSQRGTEAFF. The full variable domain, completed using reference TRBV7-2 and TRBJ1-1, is GAGVSQSPSNKVTEKGKDVELRCDPISGHTALYWYRQSLGQGLEFLIYFQGNSAPDKSGLPSDRFSAERTGGSVSTLTIQRTQQEDSAVYLCASTFSQRGTEAFFGQGTRLTVV.

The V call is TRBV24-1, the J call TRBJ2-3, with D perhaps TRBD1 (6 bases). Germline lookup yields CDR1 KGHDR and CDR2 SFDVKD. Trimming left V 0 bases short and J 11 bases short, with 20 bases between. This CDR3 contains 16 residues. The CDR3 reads CATSDLDSKGGWRQYF. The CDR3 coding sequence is TGTGCCACCAGTGATTTGGACAGCAAAGGGGGATGGAGGCAGTATTTT.

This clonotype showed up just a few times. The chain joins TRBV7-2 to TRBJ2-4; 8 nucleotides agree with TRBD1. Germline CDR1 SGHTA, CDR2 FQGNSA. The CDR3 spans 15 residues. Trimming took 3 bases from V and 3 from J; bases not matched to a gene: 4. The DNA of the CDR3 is TGTGCCAGCAGCTTCGACAGGGGAATCAAAAACATTCAGTACTTC. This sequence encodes CASSFDRGIKNIQYF.